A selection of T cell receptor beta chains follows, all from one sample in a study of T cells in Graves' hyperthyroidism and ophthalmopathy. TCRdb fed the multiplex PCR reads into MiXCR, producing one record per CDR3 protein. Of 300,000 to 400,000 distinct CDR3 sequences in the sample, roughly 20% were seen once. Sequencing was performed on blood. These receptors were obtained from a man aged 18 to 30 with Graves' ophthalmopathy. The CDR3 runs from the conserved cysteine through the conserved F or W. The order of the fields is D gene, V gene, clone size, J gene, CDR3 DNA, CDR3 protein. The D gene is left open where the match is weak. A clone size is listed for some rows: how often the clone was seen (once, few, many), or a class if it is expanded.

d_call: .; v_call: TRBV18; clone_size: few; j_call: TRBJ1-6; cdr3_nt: TGTGCCAGCTCACCGGAGGATAGGGATAATTCACCCCTCCACTTT; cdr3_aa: CASSPEDRDNSPLHF
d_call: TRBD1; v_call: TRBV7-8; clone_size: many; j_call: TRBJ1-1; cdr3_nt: TGTGCCAGCAGCCCCCAATTTGGACAGGGAGTTGAAGCTTTCTTT; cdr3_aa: CASSPQFGQGVEAFF
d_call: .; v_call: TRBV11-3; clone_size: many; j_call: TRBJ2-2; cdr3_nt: TGTGCCAGCAGCTACCAAAACACCGGGGAGCTGTTTTTT; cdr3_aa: CASSYQNTGELFF
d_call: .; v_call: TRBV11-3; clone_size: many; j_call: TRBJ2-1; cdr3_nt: TGTGCCAGCAGCTCGTCCTTCTACAATGAGCAGTTCTTC; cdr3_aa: CASSSSFYNEQFF
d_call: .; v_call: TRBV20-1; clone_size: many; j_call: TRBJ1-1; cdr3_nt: TGCAGTGCCCACAGGAGGGGGGCTGGTACTGAAGCTTTCTTT; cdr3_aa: CSAHRRGAGTEAFF
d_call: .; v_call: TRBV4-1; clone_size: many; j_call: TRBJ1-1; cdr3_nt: TGCGCCAGCAGCCAAGATCCGACAGCTAACACTGAAGCTTTCTTT; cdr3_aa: CASSQDPTANTEAFF
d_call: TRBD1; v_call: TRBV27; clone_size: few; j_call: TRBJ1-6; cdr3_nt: TGTGCCAGCAGCCCCCGGGGACAGAGCAATTCACCCCTCCACTTT; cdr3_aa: CASSPRGQSNSPLHF
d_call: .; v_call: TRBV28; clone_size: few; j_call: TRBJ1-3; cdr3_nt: TGTGCCAGCATTACTGAGGGCGCGTTGGGAAACACCATATATTTT; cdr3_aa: CASITEGALGNTIYF
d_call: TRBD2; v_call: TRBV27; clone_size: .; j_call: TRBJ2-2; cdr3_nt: TGTGCCAGCAGTTTCTTAGCGGGAACGAACACCGGGGAGCTGTTTTTT; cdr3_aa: CASSFLAGTNTGELFF
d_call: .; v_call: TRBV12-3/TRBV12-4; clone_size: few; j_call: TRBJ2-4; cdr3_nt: TGTGCCAGCAGTTTTGGTCAAAACATTCAGTACTTC; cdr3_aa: CASSFGQNIQYF
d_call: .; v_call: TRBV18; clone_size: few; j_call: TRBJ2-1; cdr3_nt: TGTGCCAGCTCACCGGGAAGGGGCTCCTACAATGAGCAGTTCTTC; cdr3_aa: CASSPGRGSYNEQFF
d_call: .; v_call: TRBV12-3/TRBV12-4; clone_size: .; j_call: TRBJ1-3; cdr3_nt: TGTGCCCTCCGTGCGGGTCGGACTAATGGAAACACCATATATTTT; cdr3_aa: CALRAGRTNGNTIYF
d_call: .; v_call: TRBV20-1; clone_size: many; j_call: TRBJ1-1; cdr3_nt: TGCAGTGCTAGTAAGACGAACACTGAAGCTTTCTTT; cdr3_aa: CSASKTNTEAFF
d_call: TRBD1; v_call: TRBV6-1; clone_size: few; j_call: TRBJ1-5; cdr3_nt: TGTGCCAGCAACGGGCAGGGGGATCAGCCCCAGCATTTT; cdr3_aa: CASNGQGDQPQHF
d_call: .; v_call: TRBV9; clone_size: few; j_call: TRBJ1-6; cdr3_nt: TGTGCCAGCAGCGTAGCTTGGGATTCACCCCTCCACTTT; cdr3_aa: CASSVAWDSPLHF
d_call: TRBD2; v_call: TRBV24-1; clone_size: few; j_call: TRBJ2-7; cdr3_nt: TGTGCCACCAGTGCCGCGGGGGGCTCCTACGAGCAGTACTTC; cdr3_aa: CATSAAGGSYEQYF
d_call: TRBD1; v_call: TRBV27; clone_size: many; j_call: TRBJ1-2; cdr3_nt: TGTGCCAGCAGTATCGGACAGGGTGTGGGCTACACCTTC; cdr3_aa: CASSIGQGVGYTF
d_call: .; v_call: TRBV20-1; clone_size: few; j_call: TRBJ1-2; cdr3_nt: TGCAGTGCTAATCAGGGGAACTATGGCTACACCTTC; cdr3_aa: CSANQGNYGYTF
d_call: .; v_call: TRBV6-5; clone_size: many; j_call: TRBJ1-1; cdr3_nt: TGTGCCAGCAGTTACTCGAATGGGATGAACACTGAAGCTTTCTTT; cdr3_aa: CASSYSNGMNTEAFF
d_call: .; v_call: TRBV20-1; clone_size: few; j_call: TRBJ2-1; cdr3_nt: TGCAGTGCTCCAGGACACCACAATGAGCAGTTCTTC; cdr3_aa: CSAPGHHNEQFF
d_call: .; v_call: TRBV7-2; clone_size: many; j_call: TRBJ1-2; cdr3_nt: TGTGCCAGCAGCTTCGAGGGGAACTATGGCTACACCTTC; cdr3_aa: CASSFEGNYGYTF
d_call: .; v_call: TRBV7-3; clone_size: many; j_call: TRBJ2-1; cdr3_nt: TGTGCCAGCAGCCCCTCCGGGCTGTATGAGCAGTTCTTC; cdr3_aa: CASSPSGLYEQFF
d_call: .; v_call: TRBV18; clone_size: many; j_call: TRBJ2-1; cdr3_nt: TGTGCCAGCTCACCCTCTACAGGCGAGCAGTTCTTC; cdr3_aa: CASSPSTGEQFF
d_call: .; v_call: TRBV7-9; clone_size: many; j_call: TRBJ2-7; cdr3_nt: TGTGCCAGCAGCTTAGGGGGCTACGACGAGCAGTACTTC; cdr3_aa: CASSLGGYDEQYF
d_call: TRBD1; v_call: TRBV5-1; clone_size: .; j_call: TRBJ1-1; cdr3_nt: TGCGCCAGCAGCTTTAGACAGGGGAATACTGAAGCTTACTTT; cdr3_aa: CASSFRQGNTEAYF
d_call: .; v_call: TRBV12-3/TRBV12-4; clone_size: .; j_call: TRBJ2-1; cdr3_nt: TGTGCCAGCACTTATTCCCCCCAGGTAAAAAGCAATGAGCAGTTCTTC; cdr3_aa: CASTYSPQVKSNEQFF
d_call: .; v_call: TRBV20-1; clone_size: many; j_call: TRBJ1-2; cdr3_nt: TGCAGTGCCAGCGCCCACGACAGCACCTATGGCTACACCTTC; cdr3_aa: CSASAHDSTYGYTF
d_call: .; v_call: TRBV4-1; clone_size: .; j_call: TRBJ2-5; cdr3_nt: TGCGCCAGCAGCCTCAAAGGCGGACAGACTTACTTC; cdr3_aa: CASSLKGGQTYF
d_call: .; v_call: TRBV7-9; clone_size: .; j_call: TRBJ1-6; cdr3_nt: TGTGCCGCCGGGCAGGGCGCATCCCGGGATTCACCCCTCCACTTT; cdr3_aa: CAAGQGASRDSPLHF
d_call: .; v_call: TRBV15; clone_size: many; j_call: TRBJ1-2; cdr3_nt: TGTGCCACCAGCAGAGATGTAGGGGGGTTCCCTGGCTACACCTTC; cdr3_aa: CATSRDVGGFPGYTF
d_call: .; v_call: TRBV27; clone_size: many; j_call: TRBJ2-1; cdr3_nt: TGTGCCAGCGCACGGGGGTCTTCCTACAATGAGCAGTTCTTC; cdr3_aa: CASARGSSYNEQFF
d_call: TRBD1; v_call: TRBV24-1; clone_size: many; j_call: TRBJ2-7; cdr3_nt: TGTGCCACCAGTGATTTTGGGACAGGAGTCGACGAGCAGTACTTC; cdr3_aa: CATSDFGTGVDEQYF
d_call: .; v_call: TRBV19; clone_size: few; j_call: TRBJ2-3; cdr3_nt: TGTGCCAGTAGTATCACAGCGACAGATACGCAGTATTTT; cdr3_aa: CASSITATDTQYF
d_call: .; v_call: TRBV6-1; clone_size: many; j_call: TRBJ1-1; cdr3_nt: TGTGCCAGCAGTGTCCGAACGGGCACTGAAGCTTTCTTT; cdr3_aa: CASSVRTGTEAFF
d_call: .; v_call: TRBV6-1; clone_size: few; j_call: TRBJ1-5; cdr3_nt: TGTGCCAGCAGCCTCACACCGATGAGCAATCAGCCCCAGCATTTT; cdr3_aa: CASSLTPMSNQPQHF
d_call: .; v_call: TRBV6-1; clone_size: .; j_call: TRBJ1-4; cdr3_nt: TGTGCCAGCAGGCCAGATGTGACCAATGAAAAACTGTTTTTT; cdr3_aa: CASRPDVTNEKLFF
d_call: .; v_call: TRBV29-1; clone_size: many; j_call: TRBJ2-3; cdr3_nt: TGCAGCGCCAGTCGGGATTTGGTTGCAGGGGGAGGGGATACGCAGTATTTT; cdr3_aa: CSASRDLVAGGGDTQYF
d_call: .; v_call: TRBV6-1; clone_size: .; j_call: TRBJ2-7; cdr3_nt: TGTGCCAGCAGCGTCGGGGGTCCCCCCTACGAGCAGTACTTC; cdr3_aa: CASSVGGPPYEQYF
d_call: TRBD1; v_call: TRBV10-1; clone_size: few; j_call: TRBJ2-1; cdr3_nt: TGCGCCAGCAGTGATTCCCTACAGGGGGATGAGCAGTTCTTC; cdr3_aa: CASSDSLQGDEQFF
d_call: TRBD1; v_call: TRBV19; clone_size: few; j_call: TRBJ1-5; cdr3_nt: TGTGCCAGTAGTAAAAGGGGGCTAGGGATGAGCAATCAGCCCCAGCATTTT; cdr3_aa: CASSKRGLGMSNQPQHF
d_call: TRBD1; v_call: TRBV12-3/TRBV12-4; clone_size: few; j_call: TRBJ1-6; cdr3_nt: TGTGCCAGCACTCCTGGGGGGACAGAAAATTCACCCCTCCACTTT; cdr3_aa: CASTPGGTENSPLHF
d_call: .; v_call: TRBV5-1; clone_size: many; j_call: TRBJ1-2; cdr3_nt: TGCGCCAGCAGCTCGGGATCGACATACGGGTACACCTTC; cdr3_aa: CASSSGSTYGYTF
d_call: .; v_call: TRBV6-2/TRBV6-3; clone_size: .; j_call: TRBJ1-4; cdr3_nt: TGTGCCAGCAGTTACGTGAGGAATGAAAAACTGTTTTTT; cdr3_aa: CASSYVRNEKLFF
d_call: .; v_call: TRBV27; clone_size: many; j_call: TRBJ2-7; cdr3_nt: TGTGCCAGCAGGCCAACCCCCGGATACGAGCAGTACTTC; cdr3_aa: CASRPTPGYEQYF
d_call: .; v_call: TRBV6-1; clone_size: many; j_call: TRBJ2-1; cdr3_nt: TGTGCCAGCAGTTCAGGGTCCCACAATGAGCAGTTCTTC; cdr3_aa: CASSSGSHNEQFF
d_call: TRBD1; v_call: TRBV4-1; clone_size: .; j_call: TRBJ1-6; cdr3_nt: TGCGCCAGCAGCCCTCTTGGACAGGGACCGGTTTCACCCCTCCACTTT; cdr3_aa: CASSPLGQGPVSPLHF
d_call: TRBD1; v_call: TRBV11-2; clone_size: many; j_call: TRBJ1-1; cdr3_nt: TGTGCCAGCAGCTCCTTCCTTGGGACAGACACTGAAGCTTTCTTT; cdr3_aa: CASSSFLGTDTEAFF
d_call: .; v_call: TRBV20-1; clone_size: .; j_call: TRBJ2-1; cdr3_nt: TGCAGTGCTAGTCTGAAGGTTTGGGGGCATGAGCAGTTCTTC; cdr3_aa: CSASLKVWGHEQFF
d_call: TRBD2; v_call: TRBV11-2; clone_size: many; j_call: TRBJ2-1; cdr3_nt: TGTGCCAGCAGCCTCGGGACTAGCGGGGGCTACTACAATGAGCAGTTCTTC; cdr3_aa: CASSLGTSGGYYNEQFF
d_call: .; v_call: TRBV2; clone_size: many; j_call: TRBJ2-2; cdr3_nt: TGTGCCAGCAGTACAGGGTTGGGGAACACCGGGGAGCTGTTTTTT; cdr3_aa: CASSTGLGNTGELFF
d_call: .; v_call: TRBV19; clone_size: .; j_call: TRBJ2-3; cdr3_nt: TGTGCCAGTAGTATCAGGGGACCCGCTGGGGATACGCAGTATTTT; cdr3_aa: CASSIRGPAGDTQYF
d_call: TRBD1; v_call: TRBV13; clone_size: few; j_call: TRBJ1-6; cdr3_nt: TGTGCCAGCAGCTTAAGGGACAGCGATAATTCACCCCTCCACTTT; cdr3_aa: CASSLRDSDNSPLHF
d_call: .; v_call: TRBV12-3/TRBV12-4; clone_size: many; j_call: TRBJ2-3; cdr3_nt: TGTGCCAGCAGTCCCCGGGCCTCGCCTAGCACAGATACGCAGTATTTT; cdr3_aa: CASSPRASPSTDTQYF
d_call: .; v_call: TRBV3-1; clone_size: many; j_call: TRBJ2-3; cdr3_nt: TGTGCCAGCAGCCAAGATGGAGGGGCAGGCACAGATACGCAGTATTTT; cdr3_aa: CASSQDGGAGTDTQYF
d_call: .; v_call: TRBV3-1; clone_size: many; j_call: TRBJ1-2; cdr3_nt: TGTGCCAGCAGCCAAGAAAACCCTAACTATGGCTACACCTTC; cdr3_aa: CASSQENPNYGYTF